These 22 T cell receptor beta chains came from one sample sequenced in a study of human T cells and chemical hapten exposure. Regarding time point: patch test 1, 2 weeks after DPC sensitization. The treatment: therapeutic diphenylcyclopropenone sensitization with weekly scalp DPC. TCRdb used MiXCR to reprocess the RACE reads, holding one entry per CDR3 protein. The data hold under 150,000 distinct CDR3 sequences, with about an eighth observed a single time. The sample in question was whole blood, obtained in connection with sensitization to the hapten diphenylcyclopropenone (DPC). These receptors all come from a woman aged 50 to 60 with alopecia areata. Some clones in this sample may be carry-over from other donors' samples.

This clonotype has just a few counts. The genes are TRBV6-1 and TRBJ2-1, with unresolved D. CDR1 is MNHNS, CDR2 SASEGT, per germline. The length of the CDR3 is 14 residues. V was cut by 4 bases and J by 1 base, with 8 bases left in between. The CDR3 here is CASSGTSSYNEQFF. The CDR3 DNA is TGTGCCAGCAGTGGGACCTCATCCTACAATGAGCAGTTCTTC.

V is TRBV25-1 and J is TRBJ2-1, with 7 bases that match TRBD2. The germline V gene has CDR1 MGHDK and CDR2 SYGVNS. The length of the CDR3 is 15 residues. V lost 3 bases, J lost 9 bases, and 11 bases stayed unmatched. CDR3 in DNA: TGTGCCAGCAGTGAGTTGACAGATCCGGGGGGTGAGCAGTTCTTC. Its translation is CASSELTDPGGEQFF.

In this sample, this clonotype turned up many times. The chain has TRBV5-1 and TRBJ1-2; possible D gene TRBD1, 5 bases. The germline CDR1 and CDR2 sequences are SGHRS and YFSETQ. Trimming cost V 0 bases and J 4 bases, with 10 bases left between them. CDR3 size: 14 residues. The CDR3 protein is CASSLVGDVYGYTF. DNA of the CDR3: TGCGCCAGCAGCTTGGTGGGGGACGTCTATGGCTACACCTTC.

The rearrangement joins TRBV12-3 or TRBV12-4 to TRBJ1-6; a possible D gene is TRBD1 (5 bases). This CDR3 is 14 amino acids long. V gave up 7 bases and J gave up 6 bases, with 13 bases separating them. DNA of the CDR3: TGTGCCAGCACTAGACAGCGGCTTAATTCACCCCTCCACTTT. This sequence encodes CASTRQRLNSPLHF.

This clonotype has at least ten counts. The CDR3 nucleotides read TGTGCCAGCAGCTTAGAGGCCCAATTCCTGGGATACGAGCAGTACTTC. Encoded protein: CASSLEAQFLGYEQYF. The chain combines TRBV7-9 with TRBJ2-7; D is unresolved. This CDR3 has 16 amino acids. Germline CDR1 SEHNR, CDR2 FQNEAQ (reference sequence). Trimming shortened V by 1 base and J by 4 bases, and 17 bases separated the two germline ends. Using reference TRBV7-9 and TRBJ2-7 for the parts outside the CDR3, the full variable domain is DTGVSQNPRHKITKRGQNVTFRCDPISEHNRLYWYRQTLGQGPEFLTYFQNEAQLEKSRLLSDRFSAERPKGSFSTLEIQRTEQGDSAMYLCASSLEAQFLGYEQYFGPGTRLTVT.

This clonotype occurred a few times. The rearrangement uses TRBV20-1 and TRBJ2-7; D ambiguous. Trimming shortened V by 6 bases and J by 1 base, and 13 bases separated the two germline ends. The CDR3 has 13 amino acids. CDR1 is DFQATT and CDR2 is SNEGSKA in the germline V gene (reference sequence). CDR3 sequence reads: CSALGSSSYEQYF. CDR3 nucleotides: TGCAGTGCGCTAGGTTCCTCATCCTACGAGCAGTACTTC.

This sequence joins TRBV6-2 or TRBV6-3 and TRBJ1-1; no clear D. Trimming took 4 bases from V and 2 from J, leaving 8 bases between them. This CDR3 is built from 13 residues. Germline CDR1 MNHEY, CDR2 SVGEGT. CDR3 region: CASSSVFNTEAFF. Written as DNA, the CDR3 is TGTGCCAGCAGTTCGGTTTTTAACACTGAAGCTTTCTTT.

Only a few counts were recorded for this clonotype. The V gene is TRBV5-1, the J gene TRBJ1-1; the match to TRBD1 covers 7 bases. Germline V gene lookup returns CDR1 SGHRS and CDR2 YFSETQ. J gave up 6 bases and V 3 bases, and 5 bases lay outside the gene matches. The CDR3 is 13 residues long. The CDR3 nucleotides read TGCGCCAGCAGCTCGACGGGGACAGCTGAAGCTTTCTTT. It translates to CASSSTGTAEAFF. The variable domain in full, with the rest retrieved from reference TRBV5-1 and TRBJ1-1, is KAGVTQTPRYLIKTRGQQVTLSCSPISGHRSVSWYQQTPGQGLQFLFEYFSETQRNKGNFPGRFSGRQFSNSRSEMNVSTLELGDSALYLCASSSTGTAEAFFGQGTRLTVV.

J is TRBJ1-1 and V is TRBV6-2 or TRBV6-3, with a tentative D call TRBD1 (5 bases). Looked up from germline, CDR1 is MNHEY and CDR2 is SVGEGT. V was shortened by 2 bases and J by 2 bases, with 9 bases between the two germline ends. CDR3 length equals 14 residues. The CDR3 coding sequence is TGTGCCAGCAGTTACCGTGACAGAAACACTGAAGCTTTCTTT. Translating gives CASSYRDRNTEAFF.

In this sample, this clonotype turned up a few times. The CDR3 here is CASRSGQDYEQYF. CDR3 nucleotide sequence: TGTGCCAGCAGATCGGGACAGGATTACGAGCAGTACTTC. The J gene is TRBJ2-7, the V gene TRBV6-1; 8 bases are shared with TRBD1. The ends lost 6 bases at V and 4 bases at J; junction bases unmatched: 5. Germline V gene sequence: CDR1 MNHNS, CDR2 SASEGT. This CDR3 has 13 amino acids.

This clonotype was counted many times. The V call is TRBV27, the J call TRBJ1-5; D may be TRBD1 (6 bases). V gave up 2 bases and J gave up 2 bases, with 13 bases separating them. The V gene's germline CDR1 is MNHEY and CDR2 SMNVEV (reference sequence). The CDR3 extends over 16 amino acids. The DNA for the CDR3 is TGTGCCAGCAGTTTACTCCAGGGGCTGGGCAATCAGCCCCAGCATTTT. This sequence encodes CASSLLQGLGNQPQHF.

This clonotype showed up just a few times. The CDR3 here is CASSPKGLAGVNEQFF. The CDR3 bases are TGTGCCAGCAGCCCCAAGGGACTAGCGGGAGTAAATGAGCAGTTCTTC. This chain joins TRBV7-8 and TRBJ2-1, with 14 bases aligning to TRBD2. The CDR3 totals 16 residues. The J segment lost 7 bases and the V segment lost 5 bases, leaving 7 bases of the junction unmatched. Germline CDR1 reads SGHVS; CDR2 reads FQNEAQ.

J is TRBJ2-3 and V is TRBV12-3 or TRBV12-4, with D unresolved. Trimming removed 4 bases from V and 6 bases from J, with 11 bases in between. The CDR3 loop spans 13 amino acids. DNA of the CDR3: TGTGCCAGCAGTTCCCATAGCTATGATACGCAGTATTTT. Encoded protein: CASSSHSYDTQYF.

In this sample, this clonotype turned up many times. V and J are TRBV29-1 and TRBJ1-5; 9 bases line up with TRBD1. Germline V CDR1 and CDR2: SQVTM, ANQGSEA. This CDR3 spans 13 amino acids. V shed 4 bases and J 5 bases; nucleotides not matched to a gene: 3. CDR3 amino acids: CSVATGGDQPQHF. The CDR3 DNA reads TGCAGCGTTGCGACAGGGGGTGATCAGCCCCAGCATTTT.

This clonotype showed up many times. The chain is built from TRBV11-2 and TRBJ2-3; no definite D call. The V gene's germline CDR1 is SGHAT and CDR2 FQNNGV. This CDR3 has 14 residues. V lost 5 bases, J lost 1 base, and 10 bases lay in between. CDR3 in DNA: TGTGCCAGCAGCCGCCTTATTGGCACAGATACGCAGTATTTT. As protein: CASSRLIGTDTQYF.

This clonotype was recorded a few times. The rearrangement uses TRBV29-1 and TRBJ2-3; possible D gene TRBD2, 6 bases. The CDR3 extends over 10 amino acids. V was trimmed by 7 bases and J by 8 bases, leaving 10 bases between them. Germline CDR1 and CDR2: SQVTM and ANQGSEA. DNA of the CDR3: TGCAGCGGGCGGGACTCTACGCAGTATTTT. This codes for CSGRDSTQYF.

This clonotype has at least ten counts. The chain has TRBV18 and TRBJ1-1, with D unresolved. Germline V gene data show CDR1 as KGHSH and CDR2 as LQKENI. The CDR3 loop spans 11 amino acids. V lost 3 bases to trimming and J lost 10 bases, with 9 bases between them. In DNA form, the CDR3 reads TGTGCCAGCTCACCCCGGGGAGCAGCTTTCTTT. It encodes CASSPRGAAFF.

This clonotype was counted between two and nine times. The V call is TRBV29-1, the J call TRBJ2-7; possibly TRBD2 for D (6 bases). Trimming stripped 2 bases from V and 2 bases from J, with 10 bases between. The CDR3 runs 13 residues. CDR1 is SQVTM and CDR2 is ANQGSEA in the germline V gene. CDR3 sequence reads: CSVEWSGAYEQYF. The CDR3 DNA follows: TGCAGCGTTGAATGGTCGGGGGCCTACGAGCAGTACTTC.

This clonotype was observed a few times. V is TRBV7-8 and J is TRBJ1-5; D is ambiguous. The V gene lost 1 base and the J gene lost 0 bases, with 7 bases spanning the gap. CDR1 is SGHVS and CDR2 is FQNEAQ in the germline V gene. This CDR3 spans 15 amino acids. The CDR3 sequence is CASSLGRHSNQPQHF. The CDR3 bases are TGTGCCAGCAGCTTAGGACGGCATAGCAATCAGCCCCAGCATTTT.

This clonotype was seen a few times. The chain couples TRBV6-2 or TRBV6-3 to TRBJ2-7; D is unresolved. The CDR3 covers 13 residues. Germline CDR1 and CDR2: MNHEY and SVGEGT. With 5 bases removed from V and 3 bases from J, the gap between germline ends came to 11 bases. This CDR3 is CASSKDRNYEQYF. The CDR3 nucleotides read TGTGCCAGCAGTAAGGACCGAAACTACGAGCAGTACTTC.

There are a few counts of this clonotype. The chain has TRBV25-1 and TRBJ2-1; 9 bases are a match to TRBD1. Germline V CDR1 and CDR2: MGHDK, SYGVNS. The CDR3 totals 16 residues. Trimming at V came to 2 bases and at J to 6 bases, leaving 8 bases not matched to a gene. CDR3 loop: CASSEIGTGLPNEQFF. CDR3 DNA: TGTGCCAGCAGTGAAATAGGGACAGGGCTACCCAATGAGCAGTTCTTC.

The gene calls are TRBV3-1 and TRBJ2-3; 7 bases fit TRBD2. After removal of 2 bases from V and 0 bases from J, the junction contained 5 bases not matched to a gene. Per germline, CDR1 LGHDT and CDR2 YNNKEL (reference sequence). The CDR3 contains 16 residues. The CDR3 DNA follows: TGTGCCAGCAGCCAATATAGCGGGCCTAGCACAGATACGCAGTATTTT. It specifies CASSQYSGPSTDTQYF.